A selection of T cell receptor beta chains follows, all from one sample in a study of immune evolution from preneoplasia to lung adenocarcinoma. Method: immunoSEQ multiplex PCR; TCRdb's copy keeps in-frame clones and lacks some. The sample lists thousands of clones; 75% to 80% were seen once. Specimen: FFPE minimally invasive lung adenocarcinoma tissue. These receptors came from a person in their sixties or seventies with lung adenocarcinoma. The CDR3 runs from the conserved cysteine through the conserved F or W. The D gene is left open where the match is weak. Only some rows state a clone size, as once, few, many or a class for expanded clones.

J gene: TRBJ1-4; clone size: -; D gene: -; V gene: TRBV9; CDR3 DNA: TGTGCCAGCAGCACCCAACAGGGCTTTACTGAAAAACTGTTTTTT; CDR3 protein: CASSTQQGFTEKLFF
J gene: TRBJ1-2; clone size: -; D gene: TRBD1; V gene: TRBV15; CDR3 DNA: TGTGCCACCAGCACAGAGACAGGGAACTATGGCTACACCTTC; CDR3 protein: CATSTETGNYGYTF
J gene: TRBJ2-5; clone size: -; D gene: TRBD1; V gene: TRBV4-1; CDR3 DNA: TGCGCCAGCAGCCCCCCCGGACAGGGGCCACCGACCCAGTACTTC; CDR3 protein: CASSPPGQGPPTQYF
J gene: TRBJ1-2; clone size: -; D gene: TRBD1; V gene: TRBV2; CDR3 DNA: TGTGCCAGCCTAGAAGATTCGGGACAGGGCGGCTATGGCTACACCTTC; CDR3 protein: CASLEDSGQGGYGYTF
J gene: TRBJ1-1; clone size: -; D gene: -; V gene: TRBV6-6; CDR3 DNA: TGTGCCAGCAACCTAGTAGGGGGGACGGCTTTCTTT; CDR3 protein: CASNLVGGTAFF
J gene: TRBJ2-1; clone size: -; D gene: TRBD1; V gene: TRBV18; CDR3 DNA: TGTGCCAGCTCACAGGACAGGGGGTACAATGAGCAGTTCTTC; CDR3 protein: CASSQDRGYNEQFF
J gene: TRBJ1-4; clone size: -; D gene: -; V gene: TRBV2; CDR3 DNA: TGTGCCAGCCAGACCCTAGGGGGAGAAAAACTGTTTTTT; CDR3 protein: CASQTLGGEKLFF
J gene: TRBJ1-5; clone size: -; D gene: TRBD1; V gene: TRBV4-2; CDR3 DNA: TGTGCCAGCAGCCAAGATGTAGGGGGCAGGAATCAGCCCCAGCATTTT; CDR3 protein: CASSQDVGGRNQPQHF
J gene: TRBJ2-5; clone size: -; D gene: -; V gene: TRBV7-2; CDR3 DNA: TGTGCCAGCAGCTTAGTCGGGGCGGTACAAGAGACCCAGTACTTC; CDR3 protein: CASSLVGAVQETQYF
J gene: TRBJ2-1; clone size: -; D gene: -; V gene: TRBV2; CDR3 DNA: TGTGCCAGCAGTCCTTACAATGAGCAGTTCTTC; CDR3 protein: CASSPYNEQFF
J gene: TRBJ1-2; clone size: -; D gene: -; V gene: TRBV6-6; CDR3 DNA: TGTGCCAGCAGCCCAGACTATGGCTACACCTTC; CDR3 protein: CASSPDYGYTF
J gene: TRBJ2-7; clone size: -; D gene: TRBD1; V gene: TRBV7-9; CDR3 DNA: TGTGCCAGCAGCTTGGGGACGACAGGGGGCTACGAGCAGTACTTC; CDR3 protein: CASSLGTTGGYEQYF
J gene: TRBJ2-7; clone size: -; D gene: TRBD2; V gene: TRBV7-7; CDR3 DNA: TGTGCTAGCAGCCCGGGACTAGCGGGGGACGAGCAGTACTTC; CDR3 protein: CASSPGLAGDEQYF
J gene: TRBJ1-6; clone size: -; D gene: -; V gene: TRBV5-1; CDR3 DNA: TGCGCCAGCAGCTTGGGACAGGCGGGCTCACCCCTCCACTTT; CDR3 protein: CASSLGQAGSPLHF
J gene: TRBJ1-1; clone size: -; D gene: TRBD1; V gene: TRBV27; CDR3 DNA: TGTGCCAGCAGTTTACTAGGACAGGCGAACACTGAAGCTTTCTTT; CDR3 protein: CASSLLGQANTEAFF
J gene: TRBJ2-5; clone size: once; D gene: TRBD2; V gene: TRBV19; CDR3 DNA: TGTGCCAGTAGTATGGGGACTAGCGGGAAGACCCAGTACTTC; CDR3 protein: CASSMGTSGKTQYF
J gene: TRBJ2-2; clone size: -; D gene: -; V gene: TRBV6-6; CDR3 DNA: TGTGCCAGCAGTTACGTAACCGGGGAGCTGTTTTTT; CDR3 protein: CASSYVTGELFF
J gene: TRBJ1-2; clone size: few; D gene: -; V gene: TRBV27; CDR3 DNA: TGTGCCAGCAGCACCATACCGGGACACCTCGGAGGTGGCTACACCTTC; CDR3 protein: CASSTIPGHLGGGYTF
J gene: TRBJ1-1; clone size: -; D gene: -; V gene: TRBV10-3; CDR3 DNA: TGTGCCATCAGTGAACTGAGTAACACTGAAGCTTTCTTT; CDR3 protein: CAISELSNTEAFF
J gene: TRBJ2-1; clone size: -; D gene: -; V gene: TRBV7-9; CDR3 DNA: TGTGCCAGCAGCTTAGATGAACAGTGGGACAATGAGCAGTTCTTC; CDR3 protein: CASSLDEQWDNEQFF
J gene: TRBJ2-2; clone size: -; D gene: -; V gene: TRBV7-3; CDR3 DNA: TGTGCCAGCAGCGGGCAGGGCACCGGGGAGCTGTTTTTT; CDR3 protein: CASSGQGTGELFF
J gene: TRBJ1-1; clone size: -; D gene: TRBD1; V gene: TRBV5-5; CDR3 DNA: TGTGCCAGCAGCTCGAGACAGGGTTCTTACGAAGTTCGTGAAGCTTTCTTT; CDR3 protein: CASSSRQGSYEVREAFF
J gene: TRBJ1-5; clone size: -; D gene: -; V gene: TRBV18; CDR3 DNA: TGTGCCAGCTCACCCCAGGGGCGCGGCCAGCCCCAGCATTTT; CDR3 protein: CASSPQGRGQPQHF
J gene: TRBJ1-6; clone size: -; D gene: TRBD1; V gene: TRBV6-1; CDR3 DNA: TGTGCCAGCAAGGGGACAGGGTATGGGTCACCCCTCCACTTT; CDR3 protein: CASKGTGYGSPLHF
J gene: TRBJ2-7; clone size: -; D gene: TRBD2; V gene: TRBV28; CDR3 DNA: TGTGCCAGCAGTATAGCGGGGGAGATCTACGAGCAGTACTTC; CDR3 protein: CASSIAGEIYEQYF